The 27 T cell receptor beta chains below were found in one sample sequenced in a study of beta chain features in type 1 diabetes. Notes on the study in general: The study found moderately but significantly shorter TCRB CDR3s in all four CD4+ subsets of Type 1 diabetes patients.

Antigens of these TCRs are unknown. The sequenced template was cDNA made from the entire isolated RNA. Libraries were prepared by immunoSEQ multiplex PCR; TCRdb keeps only in-frame clonotypes and omits some of them. The sample lists a few hundred thousand clones; approximately 16% were seen once. What was sequenced was naive CD4+ T cells from blood. All receptors come from a man younger than 35 with type 1 diabetes.

V usage is TRBV7-2 and J usage is TRBJ2-3; D not certain. The CDR3 has 15 residues. Germline loops: CDR1 SGHTA, CDR2 FQGNSA. V lost 4 bases, J lost 0 bases, and 11 bases lay in between. The CDR3 reads CASSSPRFSTDTQYF. The CDR3 region has the DNA TGTGCCAGCAGCTCCCCCCGTTTCAGCACAGATACGCAGTATTTT. Variable domain in full (rest from reference TRBV7-2 and TRBJ2-3): GAGVSQSPSNKVTEKGKDVELRCDPISGHTALYWYRQSLGQGLEFLIYFQGNSAPDKSGLPSDRFSAERTGGSVSTLTIQRTQQEDSAVYLCASSSPRFSTDTQYFGPGTRLTVL.

CDR3 in DNA: TGTGCCAGCAGCCAAACAGGGACTAGCGGGTCCGTCGGAGTCCTATACAATGAGCAGTTCTTC. It codes for CASSQTGTSGSVGVLYNEQFF. The chain employs TRBV4-2 and TRBJ2-1; 12 bases fit TRBD2. Unmatched junction bases numbered 18, after V lost 2 bases and J lost 4 bases. The CDR3 is 21 residues long. Germline V gene lookup returns CDR1 LGHNA and CDR2 YNFKEQ.

This clone was recorded a few times. The chain couples TRBV11-2 to TRBJ1-5; D unresolved. Germline V gene data show CDR1 as SGHAT and CDR2 as FQNNGV. CDR3 size: 13 residues. Between the trimmed V and J ends, which lost 4 bases and 4 bases, there was a span of 8 bases. Written as DNA, the CDR3 is TGTGCCAGCAGCTCTCAGCGGAATCAGCCCCAGCATTTT. Its protein product is CASSSQRNQPQHF.

The V and J genes are TRBV11-2 and TRBJ2-2; a possible D gene is TRBD2 (6 bases). Trimming removed 5 bases at V and 6 bases at J, with 10 bases between. Germline-derived CDR1 and CDR2 are SGHAT and FQNNGV. The CDR3 consists of 13 residues. CDR3 DNA sequence: TGTGCCAGCAGCCCTGGACTATCCGGGGAGCTGTTTTTT. It is translated as CASSPGLSGELFF.

The rearrangement joins TRBV4-1 to TRBJ2-4; 7 nucleotides align to TRBD2. This CDR3 has 16 residues. The V gene's germline CDR1 is MGHRA and CDR2 YSYEKL. V dropped 0 bases and J dropped 9; count of bases not matched to a gene: 11. CDR3 protein: CASSQEPAGWASIQYF. CDR3 DNA: TGCGCCAGCAGCCAAGAGCCAGCGGGATGGGCTAGCATTCAGTACTTC.

V is TRBV9 and J is TRBJ2-3; possible D gene TRBD2, 5 bases. Trimming stripped 2 bases from V and 1 base from J, with 14 bases between. Germline V gives CDR1 SGDLS, CDR2 YYNGEE. This CDR3 is 16 amino acids long. The CDR3 sequence: CASSVRALGGTDTQYF. The CDR3 bases are TGTGCCAGCAGCGTGAGGGCTCTCGGCGGCACAGATACGCAGTATTTT.

This clone was seen a few times. The rearrangement joins TRBV2 to TRBJ2-7, with TRBD2 identical over 7 bases. The ends lost 11 bases at V and 4 bases at J; junction bases unmatched: 8. CDR3 length: 12 residues. Germline V CDR1 and CDR2: SNHLY, FYNNEI. CDR3 in DNA: TGTGCCTCTGGCTATAGCGGGTACGAGCAGTACTTC. Protein: CASGYSGYEQYF.

The chain couples TRBV11-2 to TRBJ2-6; weak D call: TRBD1 (6 bases). The germline V gene encodes CDR1 SGHAT and CDR2 FQNNGV. This CDR3 is built from 16 residues. Trimming removed 2 bases from V and 0 bases from J, with 8 bases in between. The DNA for the CDR3 is TGTGCCAGCAGCTTAAACAGGGCCTCTGGGGCCAACGTCCTGACTTTC. This gives the protein CASSLNRASGANVLTF.

The table lists this clone with a few counts. This chain joins TRBV28 and TRBJ2-7; TRBD1 matches 12 bases. The V gene end was trimmed by 6 bases and the J gene end by 2 bases; junction bases not matched to a gene: 5. CDR1 MDHEN and CDR2 SYDVKM come from the germline V gene. This CDR3 comprises 15 residues. The DNA for the CDR3 is TGTGCCAGCAGAACTGGGACAGGGGGCGCCTACGAGCAGTACTTC. This translates into CASRTGTGGAYEQYF.

The CDR3, as DNA: TGCACCTTTAAGGGAGTGGGGAATCAGCCCCAGCATTTT. Residues: CTFKGVGNQPQHF. V is TRBV29-1 and J is TRBJ1-5; D remains unclear. Germline loops: CDR1 SQVTM, CDR2 ANQGSEA. The CDR3 spans 13 residues.

Here the CDR3 reads CSVTPRHSSGANVLTF. CDR3 nucleotides: TGCAGCGTCACGCCGCGACACAGCTCTGGGGCCAACGTCCTGACTTTC. The chain couples TRBV29-1 to TRBJ2-6; D remains ambiguous. Trimming left V 6 bases short and J 0 bases short, with 15 bases between. Germline lookup yields CDR1 SQVTM and CDR2 ANQGSEA. CDR3 size: 16 residues.

This CDR3 is CASSQDLSSRETQYF. DNA of the CDR3: TGTGCCAGCAGCCAAGATCTATCTAGTAGGGAGACCCAGTACTTC. The rearrangement uses TRBV4-2 and TRBJ2-5; D unresolved. V gave up 0 bases and J gave up 5 bases, with 13 bases separating them. Germline V CDR1 and CDR2: LGHNA, YNFKEQ. The CDR3 loop spans 15 amino acids.

Only a few counts were recorded for this clone. CDR3 in amino acids: CASSFISGDRVHTQYF. The CDR3 DNA sequence: TGTGCCAGCAGTTTTATAAGCGGGGACCGGGTCCATACGCAGTATTTT. This chain connects TRBV28 to TRBJ2-3; 7 positions agree with TRBD2. V lost 3 bases to trimming and J lost 7 bases; unmatched junction nucleotides: 13. The CDR3 spans 16 residues. The germline CDR1 and CDR2 sequences are MDHEN and SYDVKM.

This clone was detected only a few times. The chain couples TRBV19 to TRBJ2-5, with D perhaps TRBD2 (7 bases). V was clipped by 9 bases and J by 0 bases, with 17 bases between them. The CDR3 length is 15 residues. CDR1 is LNHDA and CDR2 is SQIVND in the germline V gene (reference sequence). CDR3 sequence (DNA): TGTGCCAGCCGTGGGGGGGCAGTGGACCAAGAGACCCAGTACTTC. As protein: CASRGGAVDQETQYF.

This clone was detected only a few times. The rearrangement uses TRBV10-3 and TRBJ1-1, with 8 positions matching TRBD1. The CDR3 sequence is 14 residues long. CDR1 and CDR2 from the germline V gene are ENHRY and SYGVKD. The J segment lost 4 bases and the V segment lost 6 bases, leaving 7 bases of the junction unmatched. The CDR3 region has the DNA TGTGCCATCAGGGGAGGACAGGGTGGCACTGAAGCTTTCTTT. Translating gives CAIRGGQGGTEAFF.

In this sample, this clone turned up a few times. The V gene is TRBV2, the J gene TRBJ1-2; D is possibly TRBD1 (5 bases). The CDR3 consists of 14 residues. Germline-derived CDR1 and CDR2 are SNHLY and FYNNEI. V lost 8 bases, J lost 2 bases, and 15 bases lay in between. CDR3 sequence: CASVGAGLNYGYTF. The CDR3 DNA follows: TGTGCCAGCGTTGGGGCAGGGCTGAACTATGGCTACACCTTC.

The CDR3 DNA is TGCAGCGTTGAAGATCTCAGGTCCGATACGCAGTATTTT. It is translated as CSVEDLRSDTQYF. The rearrangement links TRBV29-1 to TRBJ2-3; D gene ambiguous. Looked up from germline, CDR1 is SQVTM and CDR2 is ANQGSEA. V was clipped by 0 bases and J by 6 bases, with 10 bases between them. There are 13 residues in the CDR3.

This clone was seen more than once but under ten times. This chain connects TRBV18 to TRBJ2-6; 7 positions agree with TRBD1. The CDR3 totals 16 residues. Germline CDR1 KGHSH, CDR2 LQKENI. Trimming removed 3 bases from V and 3 bases from J; junction bases left unmatched: 5. CDR3 nucleotides: TGTGCCAGCTCACCTATGACAGGGTATGGGGCCAACGTCCTGACTTTC. Its translation is CASSPMTGYGANVLTF. The whole variable domain, remainder taken from reference TRBV18 and TRBJ2-6, is NAGVMQNPRHLVRRRGQEARLRCSPMKGHSHVYWYRQLPEEGLKFMVYLQKENIIDESGMPKERFSAEFPKEGPSILRIQQVVRGDSAAYFCASSPMTGYGANVLTFGAGSRLTVL.

This clone was detected a few times. The J gene is TRBJ2-7, the V gene TRBV28, with 7 bases fitting TRBD1. CDR1 MDHEN and CDR2 SYDVKM come from the germline V gene. V shed 5 bases, J shed 4 bases, and the junction held 8 bases outside the gene matches. The CDR3 extends over 14 amino acids. The DNA for the CDR3 is TGTGCCAGCAGTGAGGGGACAGTTCGTTACGAGCAGTACTTC. Its protein product is CASSEGTVRYEQYF.

The chain couples TRBV19 to TRBJ2-7; 9 bases line up with TRBD1. Germline trimming cut 4 bases from V and 4 bases from J; bases unmatched to any gene: 8. CDR1 is LNHDA and CDR2 is SQIVND in the germline V gene (reference sequence). This CDR3 is built from 15 residues. The CDR3 sequence is CASSTATGGRYEQYF. CDR3 nucleotide sequence: TGTGCCAGTAGTACAGCGACAGGGGGACGTTACGAGCAGTACTTC.

This clone was seen only a few times. V usage is TRBV28 and J usage is TRBJ1-2; D perhaps matches TRBD1 (5 bases). The CDR3 covers 15 residues. The germline V and J ends were trimmed by 3 bases and 4 bases, with 15 bases remaining between them. Per germline, CDR1 MDHEN and CDR2 SYDVKM. The DNA of the CDR3 is TGTGCCAGCAGTTTGGGCAGGGCCGGGTTCTATGGCTACACCTTC. Translated, it gives CASSLGRAGFYGYTF.

V usage is TRBV4-3 and J usage is TRBJ2-3; 11 bases align to TRBD2. Unmatched junction bases numbered 18, after V lost 6 bases and J lost 4 bases. Germline V gives CDR1 LGHNA, CDR2 YSLEER. CDR3 length equals 19 residues. The CDR3 nucleotides are TGCGCCAGCAGTCTAAACGGACTAGCGGGTGGGGAGTACGCAGATACGCAGTATTTT. Translation: CASSLNGLAGGEYADTQYF.

This rearrangement joins TRBV4-2 to TRBJ2-1, with 8 bases fitting TRBD2. With V trimmed by 4 bases and J by 3 bases, 11 bases remained unmatched. The CDR3 is 17 residues long. Germline values: CDR1 LGHNA, CDR2 YNFKEQ. CDR3 region: CASSRDLLAGRYNEQFF. The DNA for the CDR3 is TGTGCCAGCAGCCGAGACCTATTAGCGGGACGCTACAATGAGCAGTTCTTC.

This clone was counted a few times. V gene TRBV25-1 combines with J gene TRBJ1-1; D remains unclear. Germline V gene sequence: CDR1 MGHDK, CDR2 SYGVNS. There are 14 residues in the CDR3. V shed 1 base and J shed 3 bases, with 9 bases lying between them. The CDR3 is CASSESGDHTEAFF. DNA for the CDR3: TGTGCCAGCAGTGAATCCGGGGATCACACTGAAGCTTTCTTT.

This clone turned up a few times. The chain couples TRBV29-1 to TRBJ1-2, with 7 bases lining up with TRBD1. Losses at the gene ends were 6 bases for V and 5 bases for J; bases not matched to a gene: 6. The length of the CDR3 is 12 residues. Germline-derived CDR1 and CDR2 are SQVTM and ANQGSEA. The DNA of the CDR3 is TGCAGCGTCGAGACAGGGATTTATGGCTACACCTTC. Amino acids: CSVETGIYGYTF.

The CDR3 DNA reads TGTGCCAGCAGTTTCGTTGATCGCACAGGGTTGAATGAGCAGTTCTTC. Translating gives CASSFVDRTGLNEQFF. The V call is TRBV28, the J call TRBJ2-1, with D possibly TRBD1 on 6 matching bases. V was trimmed by 3 bases and J by 7 bases, leaving 19 bases between them. Germline V lookup: CDR1 MDHEN, CDR2 SYDVKM. This CDR3 spans 16 amino acids.

With respect to this clone: The same CDR3 is also encoded by other DNA sequences in this sample. The chain recombines TRBV7-2 with TRBJ2-5; 7 bases agree with TRBD2. The germline V gene has CDR1 SGHTA and CDR2 FQGNSA. The CDR3 loop spans 14 amino acids. Trimming at V came to 3 bases and at J to 1 base, leaving 2 bases not matched to a gene. DNA of the CDR3: TGTGCCAGCAGCTTCGGGGGGACCCAAGAGACCCAGTACTTC. Its translation: CASSFGGTQETQYF. The variable domain in full, completed from reference TRBV7-2 and TRBJ2-5, reads GAGVSQSPSNKVTEKGKDVELRCDPISGHTALYWYRQSLGQGLEFLIYFQGNSAPDKSGLPSDRFSAERTGGSVSTLTIQRTQQEDSAVYLCASSFGGTQETQYFGPGTRLLVL.